One and the same sample provided the 2 T cell receptor beta chains below, sequenced in a study of chemoradiotherapy in HPV16-positive cancers. Measured with immunoSEQ multiplex PCR; TCRdb has only the in-frame clones, and not every one. The sample yields about 1,900 clones, about nine tenths seen once. Sequencing was performed on tumor tissue, taken from a patient who underwent chemoradiotherapy. The receptor set was obtained from a human donor with HPV-associated anogenital cancer.

The chain is built from TRBV5-6 and TRBJ1-5; possible D gene TRBD1, 6 bases. Germline V gene sequence: CDR1 SGHDT, CDR2 YYEEEE. The CDR3 loop spans 18 amino acids. V lost 2 bases and J 0 bases, leaving 18 bases between the germline ends. CDR3 in amino acids: CASSLWAGALYSNQPQHF. The CDR3, as DNA: TGTGCCAGCAGCTTATGGGCAGGGGCCCTATATAGCAATCAGCCCCAGCATTTT.

The rearrangement joins TRBV4-2 to TRBJ2-1; TRBD2 agrees at 9 bases. V gave up 0 bases and J gave up 2 bases; unmatched junction bases: 5. Germline CDR1 and CDR2: LGHNA and YNFKEQ. This CDR3 is built from 17 residues. The CDR3 loop is CASSQEGSGGPYNEQFF. Written as DNA, the CDR3 is TGTGCCAGCAGCCAAGAGGGGAGCGGGGGGCCCTACAATGAGCAGTTCTTC.